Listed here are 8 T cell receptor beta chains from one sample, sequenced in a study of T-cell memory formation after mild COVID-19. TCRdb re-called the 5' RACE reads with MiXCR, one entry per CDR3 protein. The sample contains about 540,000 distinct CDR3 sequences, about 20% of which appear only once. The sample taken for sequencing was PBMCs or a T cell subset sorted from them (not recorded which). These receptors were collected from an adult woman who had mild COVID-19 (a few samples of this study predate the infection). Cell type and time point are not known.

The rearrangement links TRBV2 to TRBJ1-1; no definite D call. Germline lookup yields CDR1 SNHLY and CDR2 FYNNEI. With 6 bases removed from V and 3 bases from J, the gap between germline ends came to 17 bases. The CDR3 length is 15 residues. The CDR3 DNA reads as TGTGCCAGCAGGCCAGGAGGGAGAGGCGACACTGAAGCTTTCTTT. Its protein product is CASRPGGRGDTEAFF.

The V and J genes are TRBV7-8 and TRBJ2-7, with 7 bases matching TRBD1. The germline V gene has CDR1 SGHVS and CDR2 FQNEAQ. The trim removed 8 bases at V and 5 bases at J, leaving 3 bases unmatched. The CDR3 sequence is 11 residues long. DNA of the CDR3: TGTGCCAGCGGACAGGTCGACGAGCAGTACTTC. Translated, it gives CASGQVDEQYF.

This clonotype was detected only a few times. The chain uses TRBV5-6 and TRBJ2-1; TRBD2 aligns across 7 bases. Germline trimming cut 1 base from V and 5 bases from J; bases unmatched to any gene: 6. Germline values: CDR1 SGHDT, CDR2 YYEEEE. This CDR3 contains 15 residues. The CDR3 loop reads CASSLPSGTHNEQFF. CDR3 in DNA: TGTGCCAGCAGCTTGCCGAGCGGGACCCACAATGAGCAGTTCTTC.

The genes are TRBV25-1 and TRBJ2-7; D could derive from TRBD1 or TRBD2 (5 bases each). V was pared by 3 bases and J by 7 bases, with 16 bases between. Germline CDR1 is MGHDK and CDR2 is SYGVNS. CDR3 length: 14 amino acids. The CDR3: CASSDPVSGREQYF. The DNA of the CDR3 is TGTGCCAGCAGTGATCCGGTTTCGGGGCGGGAGCAGTACTTC.

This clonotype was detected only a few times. CDR3 sequence (DNA): TGCGCCAGCAGCCAAGATGTGGGGGTCTACGAGCAGTACTTC. Its translation is CASSQDVGVYEQYF. This sequence joins TRBV4-3 and TRBJ2-7; tentatively, D is TRBD1 or TRBD2 (5 bases each). The CDR3 contains 14 residues. Trimming took 0 bases from V and 3 from J, leaving 9 bases between them. Germline V CDR1 and CDR2: LGHNA, YSLEER.

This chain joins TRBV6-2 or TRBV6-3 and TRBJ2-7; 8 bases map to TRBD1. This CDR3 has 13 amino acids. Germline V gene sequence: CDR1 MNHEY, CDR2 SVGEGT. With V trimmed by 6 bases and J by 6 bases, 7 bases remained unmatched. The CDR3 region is CASRTTGEREQYF. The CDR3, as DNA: TGTGCCAGCAGGACGACAGGGGAGCGCGAGCAGTACTTC.

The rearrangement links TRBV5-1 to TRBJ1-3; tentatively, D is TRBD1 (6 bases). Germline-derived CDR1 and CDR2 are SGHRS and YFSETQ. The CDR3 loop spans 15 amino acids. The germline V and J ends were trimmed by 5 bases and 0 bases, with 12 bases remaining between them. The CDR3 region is CASSSDSYSGNTIYF. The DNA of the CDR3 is TGCGCCAGCAGTTCGGACAGCTACTCTGGAAACACCATATATTTT.

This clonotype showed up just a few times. CDR3 sequence reads: CATSMAGGFEQFF. CDR3 coding DNA: TGTGCCACCAGTATGGCGGGAGGATTCGAGCAGTTCTTC. The chain joins TRBV24-1 to TRBJ2-1; TRBD2 matches 8 bases. This CDR3 has 13 amino acids. The V segment lost 6 bases and the J segment 10 bases; nucleotides outside the gene matches: 7. The germline V gene has CDR1 KGHDR and CDR2 SFDVKD.